This TCR beta chain was retrieved from a study of response to subunit inactivated influenza vaccine. Study-wide findings and caveats: The authors put forward the suggestion that each seasonal influenza vaccination may bring in only a limited number of new T cells.

This CDR3 is 21 amino acids long. V was pared by 4 bases and J by 7 bases, with 26 bases of the junction left unmatched. Germline assignment: CDR1 MDHEN and CDR2 SYDVKM. This clonotype was seen a few times. Antigen: not known. TCRdb re-called the RT-PCR reads through MiXCR, storing one row per CDR3 protein. The repertoire has around 790,000 distinct CDR3 sequences, over 20% of them found once; the top ten carry more than 8.5%. The sample in question was PBMCs from blood, obtained 5 days after vaccination. This sequence originates from a man aged 50 to 59 who received an inactivated influenza vaccine. This chain links TRBV28 with TRBJ2-2, with TRBD1 identical over 8 bases. Written as DNA, the CDR3 is TGTGCCAGCAGTTACGGGATCCAACAAAAAGAGGGGGGACAGGTTGACGGGGAGCTGTTTTTT. This sequence encodes CASSYGIQQKEGGQVDGELFF. The variable domain in full, with the rest retrieved from reference TRBV28 and TRBJ2-2, is DVKVTQSSRYLVKRTGEKVFLECVQDMDHENMFWYRQDPGLGLRLIYFSYDVKMKEKGDIPEGYSVSREKKERFSLILESASTNQTSMYLCASSYGIQQKEGGQVDGELFFGEGSRLTVL.